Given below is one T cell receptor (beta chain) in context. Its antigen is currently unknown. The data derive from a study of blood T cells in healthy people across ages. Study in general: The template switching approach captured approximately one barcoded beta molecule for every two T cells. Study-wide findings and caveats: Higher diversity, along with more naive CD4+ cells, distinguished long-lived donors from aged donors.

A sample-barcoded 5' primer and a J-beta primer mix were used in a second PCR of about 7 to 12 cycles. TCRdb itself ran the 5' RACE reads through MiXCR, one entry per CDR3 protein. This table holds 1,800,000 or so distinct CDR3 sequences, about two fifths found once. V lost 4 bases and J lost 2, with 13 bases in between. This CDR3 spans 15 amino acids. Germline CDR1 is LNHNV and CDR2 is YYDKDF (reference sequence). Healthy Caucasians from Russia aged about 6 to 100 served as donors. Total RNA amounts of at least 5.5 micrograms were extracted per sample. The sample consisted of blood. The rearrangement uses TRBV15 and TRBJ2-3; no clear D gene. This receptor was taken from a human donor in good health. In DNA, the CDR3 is TGTGCCACCAGCATCTCTCGGTTATACACAGATACGCAGTATTTT. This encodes CATSISRLYTDTQYF.